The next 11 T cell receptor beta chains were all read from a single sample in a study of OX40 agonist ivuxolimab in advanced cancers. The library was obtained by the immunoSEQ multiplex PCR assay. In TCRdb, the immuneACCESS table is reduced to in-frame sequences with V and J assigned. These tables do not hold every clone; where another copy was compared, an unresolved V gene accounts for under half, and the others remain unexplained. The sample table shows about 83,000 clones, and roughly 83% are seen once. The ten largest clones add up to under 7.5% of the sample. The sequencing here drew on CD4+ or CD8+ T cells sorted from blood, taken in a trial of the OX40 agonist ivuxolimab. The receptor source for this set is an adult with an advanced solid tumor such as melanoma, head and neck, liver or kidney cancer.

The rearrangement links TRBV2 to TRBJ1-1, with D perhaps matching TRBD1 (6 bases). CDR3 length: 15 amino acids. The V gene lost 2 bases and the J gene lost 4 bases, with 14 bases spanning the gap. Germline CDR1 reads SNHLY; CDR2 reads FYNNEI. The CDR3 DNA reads TGTGCCAGCAGTGAATCTGGACAGTCGGGCACTGAAGCTTTCTTT. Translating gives CASSESGQSGTEAFF.

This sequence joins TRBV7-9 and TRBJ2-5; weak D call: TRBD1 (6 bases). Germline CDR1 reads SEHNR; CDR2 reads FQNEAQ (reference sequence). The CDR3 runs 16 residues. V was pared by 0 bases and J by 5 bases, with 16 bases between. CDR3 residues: CASSLAGARGRETQYF. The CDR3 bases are TGTGCCAGCAGCTTAGCGGGGGCACGTGGAAGGGAGACCCAGTACTTC.

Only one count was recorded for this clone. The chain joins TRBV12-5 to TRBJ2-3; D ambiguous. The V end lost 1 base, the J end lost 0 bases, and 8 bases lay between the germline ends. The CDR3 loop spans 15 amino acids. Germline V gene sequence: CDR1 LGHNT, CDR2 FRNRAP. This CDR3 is CASGLGISSTDTQYF. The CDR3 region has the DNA TGTGCTAGTGGTTTGGGGATCTCTAGCACAGATACGCAGTATTTT.

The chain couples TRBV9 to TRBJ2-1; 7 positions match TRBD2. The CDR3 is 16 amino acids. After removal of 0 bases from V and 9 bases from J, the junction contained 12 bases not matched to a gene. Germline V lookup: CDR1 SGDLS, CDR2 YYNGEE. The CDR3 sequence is CASSVGGGSYYVEQFF. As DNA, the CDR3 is TGTGCCAGCAGCGTAGGTGGCGGGAGTTATTATGTTGAGCAGTTCTTC.

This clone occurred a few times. This CDR3 is CASSLKQGLEQYF. For the CDR3, the DNA is TGTGCCAGCAGCTTAAAACAGGGGCTCGAGCAGTACTTC. The rearrangement joins TRBV7-2 to TRBJ2-7; 7 positions agree with TRBD1. This CDR3 has 13 amino acids. Germline trimming cut 2 bases from V and 6 bases from J; bases unmatched to any gene: 4. CDR1 is SGHTA, CDR2 FQGNSA, per germline.

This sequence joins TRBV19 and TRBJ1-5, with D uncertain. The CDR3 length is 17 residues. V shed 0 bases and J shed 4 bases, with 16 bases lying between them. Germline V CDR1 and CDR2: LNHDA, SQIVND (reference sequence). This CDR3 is CASSIDALPGGNQPQHF. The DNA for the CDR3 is TGTGCCAGTAGTATAGATGCCCTCCCGGGTGGTAATCAGCCCCAGCATTTT.

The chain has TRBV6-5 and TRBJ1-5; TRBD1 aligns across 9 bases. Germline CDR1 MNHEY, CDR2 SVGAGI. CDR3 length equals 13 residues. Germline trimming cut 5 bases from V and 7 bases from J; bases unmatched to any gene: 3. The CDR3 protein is CASSRTGVQPQHF. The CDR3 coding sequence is TGTGCCAGCAGTAGGACAGGGGTACAGCCCCAGCATTTT.

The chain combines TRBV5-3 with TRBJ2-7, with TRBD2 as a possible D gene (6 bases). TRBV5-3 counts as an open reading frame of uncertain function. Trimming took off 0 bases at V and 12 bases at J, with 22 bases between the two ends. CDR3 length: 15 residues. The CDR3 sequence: CARSLVSSDFYGGYF. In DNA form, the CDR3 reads TGTGCCAGAAGCTTGGTTTCTAGCGACTTCTACGGCGGGTACTTC.

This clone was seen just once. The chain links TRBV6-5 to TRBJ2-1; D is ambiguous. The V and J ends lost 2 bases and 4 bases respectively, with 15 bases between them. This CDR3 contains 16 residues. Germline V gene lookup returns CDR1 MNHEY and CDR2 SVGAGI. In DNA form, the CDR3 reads TGTGCCAGCAGTTACGGCGGCCGCCAAAAATACAATGAGCAGTTCTTC. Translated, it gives CASSYGGRQKYNEQFF.

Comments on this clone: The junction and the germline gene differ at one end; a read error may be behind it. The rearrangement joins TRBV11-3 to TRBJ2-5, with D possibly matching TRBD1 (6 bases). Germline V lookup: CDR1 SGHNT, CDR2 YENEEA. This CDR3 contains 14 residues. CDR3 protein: CASNLQGIQETQYF. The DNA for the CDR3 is TGTGCCAGCAACTTACAGGGTATCCAAGAGACCCAGTACTTC. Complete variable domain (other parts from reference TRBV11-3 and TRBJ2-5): EAGVVQSPRYKIIEKKQPVAFWCNPISGHNTLYWYLQNLGQGPELLIRYENEEAVDDSQLPKDRFSAERLKGVDSTLKIQPAELGDSAVYLCASNLQGIQETQYFGPGTRLLVL.

The DNA for the CDR3 is TGTGCCAGCAGCCCAGGATTCAATGAGCAGTTCTTC. Translated: CASSPGFNEQFF. The chain is built from TRBV5-6 and TRBJ2-1; D unclear. The CDR3 is 12 residues long. The germline V and J ends were trimmed by 4 bases and 6 bases, with 8 bases remaining between them. Per the germline V gene, CDR1 is SGHDT and CDR2 is YYEEEE.